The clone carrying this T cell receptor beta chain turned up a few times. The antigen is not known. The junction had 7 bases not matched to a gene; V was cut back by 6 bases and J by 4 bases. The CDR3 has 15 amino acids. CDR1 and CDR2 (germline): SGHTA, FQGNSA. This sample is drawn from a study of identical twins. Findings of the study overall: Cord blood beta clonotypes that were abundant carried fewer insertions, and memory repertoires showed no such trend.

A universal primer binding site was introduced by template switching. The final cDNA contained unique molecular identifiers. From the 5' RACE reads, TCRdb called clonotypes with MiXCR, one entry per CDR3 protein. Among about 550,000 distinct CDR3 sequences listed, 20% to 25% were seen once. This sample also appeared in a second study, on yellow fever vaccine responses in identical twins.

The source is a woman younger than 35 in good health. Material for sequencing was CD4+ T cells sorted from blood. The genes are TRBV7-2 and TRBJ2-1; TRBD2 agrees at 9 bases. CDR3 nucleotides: TGTGCCAGCAGTGAAGCTAGCGGGGCTTACAATGAGCAGTTCTTC. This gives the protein CASSEASGAYNEQFF.